The clone carrying this T cell receptor (beta chain) has only a few counts. This sample was taken from a study of blood T cell repertoires in COVID-19. The germline V and J ends were trimmed by 3 bases and 3 bases, with 9 bases remaining between them. Germline V gene data show CDR1 as MRHNA and CDR2 as SNTAGT. The CDR3 runs 14 residues. Original handling: Estimates of nucleated cell counts were drawn from the amplification of reference gene primers. The method was immunoSEQ multiplex PCR; TCRdb's version includes in-frame clones alone and lacks a portion of them. V and J calls and clone size come straight from that table; D and trimming were deduced from the DNA. The sample shows 65,000 to 90,000 clones, around nine tenths of them seen only once.

The TCR comes from a young man with acute or convalescent COVID-19. The J gene is TRBJ1-3, the V gene TRBV6-4; tentatively, D is TRBD1 (6 bases). The specimen was peripheral blood. CDR3 sequence reads: CASSERGGGNTIYF. The CDR3 region has the DNA TGTGCCAGCAGTGAGAGGGGGGGTGGAAACACCATATATTTT.